The 30 T cell receptor beta chains listed next were all sequenced from one sample in a study of T cells after yellow fever vaccination (dated by TCRdb to the late 2010s). The receptor library was made with 5' RACE. TCRdb names Illumina HiSeq 2500 as the instrument used. The public reads were reanalyzed by TCRdb: fastp trimming at Q25, MiXCR alignment, in-frame beta chains only. Merged by CDR3 protein, the rows form single entries marked with the most common genes and DNA. Counted in this sample were some 350,000 distinct CDR3 sequences; roughly 9.4% of them appeared once. The biggest ten clones account for 18% of the sample. Read against the paper, the sample's treatment or condition label means: live attenuated yellow fever vaccine strain. The material was PBMCs, obtained on the day of the first yellow fever vaccination. The source is a man aged 18 to 35 who received the YFV17D yellow fever vaccine.

This clonotype was detected once. The V and J genes are TRBV6-1 and TRBJ2-7; unclear D gene. CDR3 length: 14 residues. CDR1 and CDR2 (germline): MNHNS, SASEGT. The V end was cut by 7 bases, the J end by 0 bases, with 13 bases between. The DNA of the CDR3 is TGTGCCAGCACCCCCCGCCCGGGCTCCTACGAGCAGTACTTC. Its translation is CASTPRPGSYEQYF.

The V and J genes are TRBV5-1 and TRBJ1-5, with TRBD1 matching 7 bases. Germline V gene data show CDR1 as SGHRS and CDR2 as YFSETQ. This CDR3 is built from 15 residues. The junction had 5 bases not matched to a gene; V was cut back by 0 bases and J by 5 bases. The CDR3 DNA reads TGCGCCAGCAGCTTGGGACAGGGACTTGATCAGCCCCAGCATTTT. Its translation: CASSLGQGLDQPQHF.

The genes are TRBV29-1 and TRBJ1-1; the D gene is possibly TRBD1 (6 bases). V gave up 7 bases and J gave up 11 bases, with 23 bases separating them. CDR3 length equals 13 residues. Germline V CDR1 and CDR2: SQVTM, ANQGSEA. CDR3 DNA sequence: TGCAGCGCTGTGGGCAGGGGAGCTCTAGCGGCTTTCTTT. It specifies CSAVGRGALAAFF.

In this sample, this clonotype turned up many times. The J gene is TRBJ1-1, the V gene TRBV5-1; 7 bases agree with TRBD1. The CDR3 runs 13 residues. Trimming cost V 2 bases and J 3 bases; bases outside gene matches: 1. Germline CDR1 is SGHRS and CDR2 is YFSETQ. CDR3 DNA: TGCGCCAGCAGCTTAACAGGGGACACTGAAGCTTTCTTT. The encoded protein is CASSLTGDTEAFF.

This clonotype was seen a handful of times. V is TRBV5-5 and J is TRBJ2-3; 11 nucleotides align to TRBD2. Trimming cost V 2 bases and J 4 bases; bases outside gene matches: 6. The CDR3 sequence is 16 residues long. Germline lookup yields CDR1 SGHKS and CDR2 YYEKEE (reference sequence). The CDR3 nucleotides are TGTGCCAGCAGCTTAATAGCGGGGGGGCGTGCAGATACGCAGTATTTT. Protein: CASSLIAGGRADTQYF.

This clonotype appeared a few times. The genes are TRBV4-1 and TRBJ2-2, with TRBD2 as a possible D gene (5 bases). The CDR3 consists of 15 residues. Germline CDR1 reads MGHRA; CDR2 reads YSYEKL. Trimming shortened V by 3 bases and J by 5 bases, and 13 bases separated the two germline ends. The DNA for the CDR3 is TGCGCCAGCAGCCACCAACTAGGCCGGACCGGGGAGCTGTTTTTT. This gives the protein CASSHQLGRTGELFF.

This clonotype has only a few counts. The rearrangement links TRBV5-1 to TRBJ2-7, with 9 bases lining up with TRBD1. Unmatched junction bases numbered 9, after V lost 2 bases and J lost 6 bases. Germline V gene sequence: CDR1 SGHRS, CDR2 YFSETQ. This CDR3 has 15 amino acids. The CDR3 spells CASSLRGQGFSEQYV. CDR3 DNA sequence: TGCGCCAGCAGCTTACGGGGACAGGGCTTCTCCGAGCAGTACGTC.

This clonotype appeared a single time. A read error may explain this, as a much larger clone is one base away. The V gene is TRBV11-3, the J gene TRBJ1-2; the D is unclear. The V gene's germline CDR1 is SGHNT and CDR2 YENEEA. The CDR3 has 13 residues. CDR3 sequence: CASGLATTRGYTF. The CDR3 DNA reads as TGTGCCAGCGGCTTAGCCACAACCCGTGGCTACACCTTC.

This clonotype appeared many times. The chain recombines TRBV2 with TRBJ2-5; 7 bases align to TRBD2. CDR1 is SNHLY and CDR2 is FYNNEI in the germline V gene. This CDR3 has 13 amino acids. The trim removed 6 bases at V and 1 base at J, leaving 2 bases unmatched. CDR3 residues: CASRRGSQETQYF. CDR3 sequence (DNA): TGTGCCAGCAGGCGGGGGTCCCAAGAGACCCAGTACTTC.

The V call is TRBV14, the J call TRBJ2-3, with 7 bases fitting TRBD2. CDR3 length: 16 amino acids. Germline loops: CDR1 SGHDN, CDR2 FVKESK. The ends lost 1 base at V and 0 bases at J; junction bases unmatched: 4. In DNA form, the CDR3 reads TGTGCCAGCAGCCAAGTTCTGGGGGGGAGCACAGATACGCAGTATTTT. Its protein product is CASSQVLGGSTDTQYF.

This clonotype appeared a few times. J is TRBJ2-7 and V is TRBV7-2; 8 bases map to TRBD1. The ends lost 4 bases at V and 4 bases at J; junction bases unmatched: 15. Germline V gene lookup returns CDR1 SGHTA and CDR2 FQGNSA. The CDR3 is 17 amino acids. The CDR3 loop reads CASSSALIGQGWYEQYF. CDR3 nucleotides: TGTGCCAGCAGCTCCGCGCTCATCGGACAGGGATGGTACGAGCAGTACTTC.

The sample holds many counts of this clonotype. The V call is TRBV11-2, the J call TRBJ2-7, with 7 bases that match TRBD1. In germline, CDR1 is SGHAT, CDR2 FQNNGV. The CDR3 extends over 13 amino acids. V was pared by 3 bases and J by 2 bases, with 1 base of the junction left unmatched. The CDR3 nucleotides are TGTGCCAGCAGCTTCGGACAGGCCTACGAGCAGTACGTC. It codes for CASSFGQAYEQYV.

This clonotype has a handful of counts. The chain is built from TRBV6-1 and TRBJ2-7; D perhaps matches TRBD1 (6 bases). There are 14 residues in the CDR3. Between the trimmed V and J ends, which lost 2 bases and 0 bases, there was a span of 8 bases. Germline assignment: CDR1 MNHNS and CDR2 SASEGT. The CDR3 region is CASSEQGSSYEQYF. Written as DNA, the CDR3 is TGTGCCAGCAGTGAACAGGGGAGCTCCTACGAGCAGTACTTC.

This chain uses TRBV21-1 with TRBJ2-1; TRBD1 was called by the table and not checked on the DNA. TRBV21-1 is flagged as a pseudogene. The CDR3 contains 15 residues. CDR3 sequence: CASSKLGSGGNEQFF. The CDR3, as DNA: TGTGCCAGCAGCAAATTGGGGTCTGGGGGCAATGAGCAGTTCTTC.

This clonotype was detected only a few times. The chain carries TRBV19 and TRBJ2-5; unclear D gene. V gave up 7 bases and J gave up 4 bases, with 13 bases separating them. The CDR3 sequence is 13 residues long. Germline V gives CDR1 LNHDA, CDR2 SQIVND (reference sequence). CDR3 protein: CASNGWPGETQYF. The CDR3 DNA is TGTGCCAGTAACGGTTGGCCGGGAGAGACCCAGTACTTC.

In this sample, this clonotype turned up a few times. The chain carries TRBV20-1 and TRBJ2-3; TRBD2 aligns across 15 bases. The CDR3 covers 16 residues. CDR1 and CDR2 (germline): DFQATT, SNEGSKA (reference sequence). Trimming at V came to 6 bases and at J to 3 bases, leaving 7 bases not matched to a gene. The CDR3 spells CSALGLAGGQTDTQYF. DNA for the CDR3: TGCAGTGCCCTCGGACTAGCGGGGGGGCAGACAGATACGCAGTATTTT.

This clonotype was seen more than once but under ten times. The chain joins TRBV13 to TRBJ2-4; TRBD2 matches at 10 bases. The CDR3 contains 18 residues. V was pared by 0 bases and J by 6 bases, with 11 bases of the junction left unmatched. CDR1 and CDR2 (germline): PRHDT, FYEKMQ (reference sequence). Here the CDR3 reads CASSLGRGGTSAGNIQYF. For the CDR3, the DNA is TGTGCCAGCAGCTTAGGCCGAGGCGGGACTAGCGCCGGAAACATTCAGTACTTC.

This clonotype was counted many times. The V and J genes are TRBV7-2 and TRBJ1-2; TRBD1 matches 7 bases. The CDR3 contains 13 residues. The V gene end was trimmed by 1 base and the J gene end by 8 bases; junction bases not matched to a gene: 4. Germline CDR1 SGHTA, CDR2 FQGNSA. Written as DNA, the CDR3 is TGTGCCAGCAGCTTAGAGGGGGCACGGGGCTACACCTTC. Translating gives CASSLEGARGYTF.

This clonotype has at least ten counts. The gene calls are TRBV5-1 and TRBJ2-1, with 11 bases aligning to TRBD2. The V gene end was trimmed by 5 bases and the J gene end by 1 base; junction bases not matched to a gene: 5. CDR1 is SGHRS, CDR2 YFSETQ, per germline. This CDR3 has 16 amino acids. For the CDR3, the DNA is TGCGCCAGCAGGGCCACTAGCGGGGGTTCCTACAATGAGCAGTTCTTC. This translates into CASRATSGGSYNEQFF. Full variable domain (missing parts from reference TRBV5-1 and TRBJ2-1): KAGVTQTPRYLIKTRGQQVTLSCSPISGHRSVSWYQQTPGQGLQFLFEYFSETQRNKGNFPGRFSGRQFSNSRSEMNVSTLELGDSALYLCASRATSGGSYNEQFFGPGTRLTVL.

This clonotype occurred a few times. The chain employs TRBV12-3 or TRBV12-4 and TRBJ2-5; TRBD2 might be the D (7 bases). Trimming removed 5 bases from V and 5 bases from J, with 9 bases in between. CDR3 length: 12 amino acids. The CDR3 is CASSGGAETQYF. CDR3 DNA: TGTGCCAGCAGTGGGGGGGCCGAGACCCAGTACTTC.

V and J are TRBV11-2 and TRBJ2-6; D gene unclear. The CDR3 length is 17 residues. V lost 0 bases and J 1 base, leaving 10 bases between the germline ends. Looked up from germline, CDR1 is SGHAT and CDR2 is FQNNGV. CDR3 sequence reads: CASSLDLGSSGANVLTF. The CDR3 nucleotides read TGTGCCAGCAGCTTAGACCTGGGGTCGTCTGGGGCCAACGTCCTGACTTTC.

As to this clonotype: A much larger clone sits a single nucleotide away, making a read error possible. The chain carries TRBV11-3 and TRBJ2-7; D might be TRBD2 (5 bases). In germline, CDR1 is SGHNT, CDR2 YENEEA. This CDR3 has 12 residues. The CDR3 DNA reads as TGTGCCAGCATCTTAGGTCCGGGAAAGCAGTACTTC. Amino acid sequence: CASILGPGKQYF.

The genes are TRBV24-1 and TRBJ2-5, with D possibly TRBD2 on 8 matching bases. Germline CDR1 and CDR2: KGHDR and SFDVKD. CDR3 length: 14 amino acids. V was trimmed by 4 bases and J by 5 bases, leaving 13 bases between them. The CDR3 DNA is TGTGCCACCAGTGAGAGCGGGGGACAGGAGACCCAGTACTTC. Its protein product is CATSESGGQETQYF.

This clonotype was counted a few times. The rearrangement joins TRBV7-2 to TRBJ2-4; TRBD2 aligns across 7 bases. Trimming cost V 5 bases and J 2 bases; bases outside gene matches: 6. The CDR3 length is 15 residues. CDR1 and CDR2 from the germline V gene are SGHTA and FQGNSA. The CDR3 nucleotides are TGTGCCAGCAGCCGGACTAGTCTAACCAAAAACATTCAGTACTTC. Encoded protein: CASSRTSLTKNIQYF.

The CDR3 region is CASSPRGAGLKKLFF. In nucleotides, the CDR3 is TGTGCCAGCAGCCCTCGTGGGGCAGGGTTGAAAAAACTGTTTTTT. The chain recombines TRBV7-8 with TRBJ1-4, with D possibly being TRBD1 (5 bases). The CDR3 is 15 residues long. CDR1 and CDR2 (germline): SGHVS, FQNEAQ. V was shortened by 5 bases and J by 9 bases, with 19 bases between the two germline ends.

This clonotype was picked up a small number of times. The CDR3 DNA reads TGTGCCATCAGTGAAGAGCGGGGCGTGCAGTACGTC. It translates to CAISEERGVQYV. The chain couples TRBV10-3 to TRBJ2-7; TRBD2 agrees at 7 bases. The CDR3 sequence is 12 residues long. J was trimmed by 9 bases and V by 3 bases; bases with no gene match: 5. Germline V gives CDR1 ENHRY, CDR2 SYGVKD.

This clonotype appeared many times. The V call is TRBV3-1, the J call TRBJ2-1, with D hard to call. The germline V and J ends were trimmed by 0 bases and 9 bases, with 9 bases remaining between them. Germline-derived CDR1 and CDR2 are LGHDT and YNNKEL (reference sequence). This CDR3 has 13 amino acids. DNA of the CDR3: TGTGCCAGCAGCCAAGATACACGGACTGAGCAGTTCTTC. This codes for CASSQDTRTEQFF.

The chain has TRBV2 and TRBJ1-2; TRBD1 is a possible D gene (5 bases). Germline V CDR1 and CDR2: SNHLY, FYNNEI. V was cut by 8 bases and J by 0 bases, with 25 bases left in between. The CDR3 is 18 amino acids. CDR3 region: CASYTNPTGDGANYGYTF. In DNA form, the CDR3 reads TGTGCCAGCTACACGAATCCAACCGGGGACGGAGCTAACTATGGCTACACCTTC.

This chain links TRBV5-1 with TRBJ2-7; D is unresolved. Germline CDR1 and CDR2: SGHRS and YFSETQ. This CDR3 has 15 residues. Trimming took 3 bases from V and 0 from J, leaving 13 bases between them. The CDR3 bases are TGCGCCAGCAGCTCTACACCCATTGGCTCCTACGAGCAGTACTTC. It specifies CASSSTPIGSYEQYF.

This clonotype appeared a few times. J is TRBJ2-2 and V is TRBV6-2 or TRBV6-3; 8 nucleotides match TRBD2. CDR1 and CDR2 (germline): MNHEY, SVGEGT. The length of the CDR3 is 15 residues. The trim removed 6 bases at V and 0 bases at J, leaving 3 bases unmatched. CDR3 nucleotide sequence: TGTGCCAGCAGGGCGGGGGGACCGAACACCGGGGAGCTGTTTTTT. Its protein is CASRAGGPNTGELFF.